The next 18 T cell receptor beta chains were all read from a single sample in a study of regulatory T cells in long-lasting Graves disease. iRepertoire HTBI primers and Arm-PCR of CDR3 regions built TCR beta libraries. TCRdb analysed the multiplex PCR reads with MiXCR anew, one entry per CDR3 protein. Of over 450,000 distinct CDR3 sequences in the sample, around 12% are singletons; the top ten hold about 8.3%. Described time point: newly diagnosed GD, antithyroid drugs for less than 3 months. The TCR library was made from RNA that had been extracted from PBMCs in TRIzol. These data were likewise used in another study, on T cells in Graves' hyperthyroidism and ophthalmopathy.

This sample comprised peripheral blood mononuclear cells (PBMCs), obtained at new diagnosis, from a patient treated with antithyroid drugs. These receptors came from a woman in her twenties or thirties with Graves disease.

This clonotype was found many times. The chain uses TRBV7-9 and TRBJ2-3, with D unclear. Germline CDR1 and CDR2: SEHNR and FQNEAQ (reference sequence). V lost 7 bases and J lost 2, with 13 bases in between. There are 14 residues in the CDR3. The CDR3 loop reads CASTLTQITDTQYF. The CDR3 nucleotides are TGTGCCAGCACTCTGACGCAGATCACAGATACGCAGTATTTT.

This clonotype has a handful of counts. The CDR3 bases are TGCGCCAGCAGCCAAGGAATTCAAGGATACGGCACTGAAGCTTTCTTT. Its protein is CASSQGIQGYGTEAFF. This sequence joins TRBV4-3 and TRBJ1-1; D unclear. Germline values: CDR1 LGHNA, CDR2 YSLEER. Trimming shortened V by 1 base and J by 4 bases, and 16 bases separated the two germline ends. This CDR3 is 16 amino acids long.

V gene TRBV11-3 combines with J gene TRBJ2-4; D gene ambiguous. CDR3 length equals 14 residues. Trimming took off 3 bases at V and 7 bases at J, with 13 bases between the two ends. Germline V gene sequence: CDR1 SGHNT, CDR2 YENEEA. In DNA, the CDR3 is TGTGCCAGCAGCTTCGGGCAGGAGAGGAACATTCAGTACTTC. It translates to CASSFGQERNIQYF. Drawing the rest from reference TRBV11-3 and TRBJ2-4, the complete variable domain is EAGVVQSPRYKIIEKKQPVAFWCNPISGHNTLYWYLQNLGQGPELLIRYENEEAVDDSQLPKDRFSAERLKGVDSTLKIQPAELGDSAVYLCASSFGQERNIQYFGAGTRLSVL.

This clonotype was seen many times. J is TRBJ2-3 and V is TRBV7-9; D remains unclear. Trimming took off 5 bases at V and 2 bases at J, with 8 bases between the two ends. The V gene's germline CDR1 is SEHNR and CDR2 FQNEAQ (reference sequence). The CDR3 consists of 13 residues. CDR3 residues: CASSPYPTDTQYF. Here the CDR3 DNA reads TGTGCCAGCAGCCCCTACCCCACAGATACGCAGTATTTT.

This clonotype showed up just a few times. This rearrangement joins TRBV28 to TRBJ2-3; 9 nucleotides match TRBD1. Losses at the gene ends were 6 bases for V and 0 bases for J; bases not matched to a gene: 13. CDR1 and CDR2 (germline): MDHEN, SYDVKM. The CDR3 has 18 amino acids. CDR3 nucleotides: TGTGCCAGCAGCTCCCGGGACAGGGAGCTCACTAGCACAGATACGCAGTATTTT. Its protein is CASSSRDRELTSTDTQYF.

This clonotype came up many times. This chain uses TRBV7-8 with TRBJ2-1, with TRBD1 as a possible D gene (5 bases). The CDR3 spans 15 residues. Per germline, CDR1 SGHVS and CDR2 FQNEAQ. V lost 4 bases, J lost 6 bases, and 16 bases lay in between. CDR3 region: CASSSRLQGGNEQFF. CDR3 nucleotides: TGTGCCAGCAGCTCGAGACTGCAGGGTGGCAATGAGCAGTTCTTC.

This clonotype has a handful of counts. The CDR3 DNA follows: TGTGCCAGTAGTATAGAGGTCAGCGGGAGCTCCTACAATGAGCAGTTCTTC. Its translation is CASSIEVSGSSYNEQFF. The chain couples TRBV19 to TRBJ2-1; 8 bases are a match to TRBD2. After removal of 0 bases from V and 0 bases from J, the junction contained 4 bases not matched to a gene. The V gene's germline CDR1 is LNHDA and CDR2 SQIVND (reference sequence). There are 17 residues in the CDR3.

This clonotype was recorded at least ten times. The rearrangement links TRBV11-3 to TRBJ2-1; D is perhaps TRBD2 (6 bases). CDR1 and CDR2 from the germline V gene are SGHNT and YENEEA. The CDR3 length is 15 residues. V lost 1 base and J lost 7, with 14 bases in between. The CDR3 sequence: CASSLGLAIYNEQFF. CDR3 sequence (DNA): TGTGCCAGCAGCTTAGGCCTAGCGATTTATAATGAGCAGTTCTTC. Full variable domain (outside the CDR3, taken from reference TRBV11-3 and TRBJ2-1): EAGVVQSPRYKIIEKKQPVAFWCNPISGHNTLYWYLQNLGQGPELLIRYENEEAVDDSQLPKDRFSAERLKGVDSTLKIQPAELGDSAVYLCASSLGLAIYNEQFFGPGTRLTVL.

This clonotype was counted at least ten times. Written as DNA, the CDR3 is TGTGCCTGGACATTGGGAGCGGGAGAGGCAGATACGCAGTATTTT. Its protein is CAWTLGAGEADTQYF. The rearrangement links TRBV30 to TRBJ2-3; 8 nucleotides line up with TRBD2. This CDR3 contains 15 residues. The V gene end was trimmed by 4 bases and the J gene end by 4 bases; junction bases not matched to a gene: 10. CDR1 and CDR2 (germline): GTSNPN, SVGIG (reference sequence).

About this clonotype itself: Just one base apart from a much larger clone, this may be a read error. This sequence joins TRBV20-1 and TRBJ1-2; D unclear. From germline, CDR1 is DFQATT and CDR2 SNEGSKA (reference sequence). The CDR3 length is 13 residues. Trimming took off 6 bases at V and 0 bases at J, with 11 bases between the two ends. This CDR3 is CSADASPNYGYTF. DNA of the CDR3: TGCAGTGCCGATGCGAGTCCTAACTATGGCTACACCTTC.

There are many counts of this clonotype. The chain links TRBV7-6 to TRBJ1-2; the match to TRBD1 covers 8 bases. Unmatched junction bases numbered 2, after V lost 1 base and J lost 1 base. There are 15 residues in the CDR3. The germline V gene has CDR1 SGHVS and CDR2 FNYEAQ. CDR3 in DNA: TGTGCCAGCAGCTTAGGCGGACAGGGTAACTATGGCTACACCTTC. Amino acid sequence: CASSLGGQGNYGYTF.

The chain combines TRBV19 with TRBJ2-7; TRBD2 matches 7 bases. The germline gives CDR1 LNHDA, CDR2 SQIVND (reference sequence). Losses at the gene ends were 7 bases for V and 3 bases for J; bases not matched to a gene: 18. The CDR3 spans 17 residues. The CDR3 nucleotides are TGTGCCAGTACTGGGTGGTCTAGCGGAGAGCCCGGCTACGAGCAGTACTTC. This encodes CASTGWSSGEPGYEQYF. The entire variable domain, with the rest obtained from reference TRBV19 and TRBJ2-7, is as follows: DGGITQSPKYLFRKEGQNVTLSCEQNLNHDAMYWYRQDPGQGLRLIYYSQIVNDFQKGDIAEGYSVSREKKESFPLTVTSAQKNPTAFYLCASTGWSSGEPGYEQYFGPGTRLTVT.

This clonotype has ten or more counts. CDR3 DNA sequence: TGTGCCAGCCGGGACACCCGCTCCTACAATGAGCAGTTCTTC. The encoded protein is CASRDTRSYNEQFF. The chain uses TRBV2 and TRBJ2-1; perhaps TRBD1 as D (6 bases). Trimming pared 8 bases from V and 0 bases from J, leaving 11 bases between. This CDR3 spans 14 amino acids. Per the germline V gene, CDR1 is SNHLY and CDR2 is FYNNEI.

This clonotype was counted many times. The CDR3 coding sequence is TGTGCCAGCAGCTTTGAACGACAGGGTTTGGCTCTAACTAATGAAAAACTGTTTTTT. Protein sequence: CASSFERQGLALTNEKLFF. The J gene is TRBJ1-4, the V gene TRBV7-8; 7 nucleotides align to TRBD1. Per the germline V gene, CDR1 is SGHVS and CDR2 is FQNEAQ. The V gene end was trimmed by 3 bases and the J gene end by 1 base; junction bases not matched to a gene: 14. This CDR3 is 19 amino acids long.

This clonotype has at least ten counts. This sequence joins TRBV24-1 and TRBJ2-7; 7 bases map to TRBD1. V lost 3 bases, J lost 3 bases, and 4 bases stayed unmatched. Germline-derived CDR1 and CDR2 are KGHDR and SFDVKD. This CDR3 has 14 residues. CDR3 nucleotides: TGTGCCACCAGTGATCCGAGGACAGGCTACGAGCAGTACTTC. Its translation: CATSDPRTGYEQYF.

In nucleotides, the CDR3 is TGTGCCATCAGTGTCTCCGGGACTAGTTCATACAATGAGCAGTTCTTC. It is translated as CAISVSGTSSYNEQFF. The chain carries TRBV10-3 and TRBJ2-1; TRBD2 agrees at 8 bases. Unmatched junction bases numbered 9, after V lost 4 bases and J lost 4 bases. Germline CDR1 is ENHRY and CDR2 is SYGVKD. The CDR3 spans 16 residues.

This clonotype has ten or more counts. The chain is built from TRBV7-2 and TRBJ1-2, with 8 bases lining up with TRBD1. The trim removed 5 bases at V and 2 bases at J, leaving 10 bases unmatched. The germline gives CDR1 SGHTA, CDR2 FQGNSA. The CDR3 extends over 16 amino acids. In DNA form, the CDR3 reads TGTGCCAGCAGCCGCTTCTCACAGGGGGAGAACTATGGCTACACCTTC. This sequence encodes CASSRFSQGENYGYTF.

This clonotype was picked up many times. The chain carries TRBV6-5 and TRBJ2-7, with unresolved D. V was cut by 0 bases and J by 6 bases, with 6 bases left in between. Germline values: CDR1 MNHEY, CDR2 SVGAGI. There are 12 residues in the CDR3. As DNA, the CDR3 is TGTGCCAGCAGTTACTCGGTCGGCGAGCAGTACTTC. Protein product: CASSYSVGEQYF.